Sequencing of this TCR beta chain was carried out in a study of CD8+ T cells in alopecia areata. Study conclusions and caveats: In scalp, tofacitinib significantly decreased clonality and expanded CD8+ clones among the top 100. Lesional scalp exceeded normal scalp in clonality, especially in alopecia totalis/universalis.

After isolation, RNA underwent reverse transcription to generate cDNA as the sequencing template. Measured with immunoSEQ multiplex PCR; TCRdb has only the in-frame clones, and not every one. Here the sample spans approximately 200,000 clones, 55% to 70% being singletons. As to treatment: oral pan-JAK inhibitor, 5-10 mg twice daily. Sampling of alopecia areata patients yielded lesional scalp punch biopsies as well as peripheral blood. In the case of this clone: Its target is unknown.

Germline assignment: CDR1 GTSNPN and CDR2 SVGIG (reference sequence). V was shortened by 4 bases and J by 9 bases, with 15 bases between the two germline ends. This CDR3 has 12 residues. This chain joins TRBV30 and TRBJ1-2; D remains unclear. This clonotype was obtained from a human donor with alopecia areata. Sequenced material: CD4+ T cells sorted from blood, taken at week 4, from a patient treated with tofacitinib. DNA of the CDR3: TGTGCCTGGAACGTGTTTGGTACACGCTACACCTTC. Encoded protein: CAWNVFGTRYTF.